The clone carrying this TCR beta chain has more than one count but fewer than ten. The target antigen is unknown. This record belongs to a study of vaccination and CD4 T cells after COVID-19. The CDR3 has 15 amino acids. V was clipped by 6 bases and J by 5 bases; unmatched bases: 6. Germline V gene data show CDR1 as MGHDK and CDR2 as SYGVNS. Documented treatment: approximately 11-day PBMC culture with coronavirus spike peptide pools or control peptides (ViraFEST assay). The unexposed donor provided CD4+ T cells, which were taken before the COVID-19 pandemic (2011-2018). As cell numbers allowed, unexposed-donor CD4+ T cells faced SARS-CoV-2 S/N and four cold-coronavirus spikes. Cultured CD4+ T cells had their DNA profiled by the Oncomine TCR Beta short-read assay. Genomic DNA from cultured CD4+ T cells was extracted. MiXCR was run by TCRdb on the PCR reads, yielding one entry per CDR3 protein. The sample has approximately 9,300 distinct CDR3 sequences, around 36% seen once.

The chain has TRBV25-1 and TRBJ2-2, with TRBD1 matching over 10 bases. This TCR was sampled from a human donor in good health. Sequenced sample: CD4+ T cells from blood, cultured in vitro. The CDR3 reads CASRDRGQGTGELFF. In nucleotides, the CDR3 is TGTGCCAGCAGAGACAGGGGGCAGGGGACCGGGGAGCTGTTTTTT.